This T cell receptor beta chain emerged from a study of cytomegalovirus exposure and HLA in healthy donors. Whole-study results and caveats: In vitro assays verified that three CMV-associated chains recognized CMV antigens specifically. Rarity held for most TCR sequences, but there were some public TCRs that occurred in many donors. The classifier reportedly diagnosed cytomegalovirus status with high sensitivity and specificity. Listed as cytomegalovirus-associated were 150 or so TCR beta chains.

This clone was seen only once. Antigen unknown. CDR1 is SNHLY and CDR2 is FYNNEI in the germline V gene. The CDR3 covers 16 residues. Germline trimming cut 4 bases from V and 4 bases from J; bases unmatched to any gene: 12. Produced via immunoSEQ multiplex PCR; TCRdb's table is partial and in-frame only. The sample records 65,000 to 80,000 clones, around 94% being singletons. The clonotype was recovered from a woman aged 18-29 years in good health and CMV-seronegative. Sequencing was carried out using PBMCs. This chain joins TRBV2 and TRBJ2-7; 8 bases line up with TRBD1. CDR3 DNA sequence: TGTGCCAGCAGTGGCCTAAGACAGGGGAAAGATTACGAGCAGTACTTC. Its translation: CASSGLRQGKDYEQYF.